A single T cell receptor (beta chain) is shown here with its context. Its specificity is not known. From germline, CDR1 is DFQATT and CDR2 SNEGSKA (reference sequence). CDR3 length equals 14 residues. Trimming removed 4 bases at V and 2 bases at J, with 12 bases between. The sample is drawn from a study of CD8 T cells in ankylosing spondylitis. Overall study findings and caveats: A subset of motif variants has previously been described in the synovial fluid and blood of reactive arthritis.

Using its own MiXCR run on the 5' RACE reads, TCRdb lists one record per CDR3 protein. The repertoire consists of approximately 250,000 distinct CDR3 sequences, with under 12% occurring once and the leading ten covering about 2.8%. This sequence was found in a male donor with ankylosing spondylitis or in good health (not recorded which). V and J are TRBV20-1 and TRBJ1-5; the D gene is possibly TRBD1 (6 bases). The material sequenced was blood, either unsorted or a sorted T cell fraction (not recorded which). The DNA for the CDR3 is TGCAGTGCTACCAAAGGGGGTGGCAATCAGCCCCAGCATTTT. This gives the protein CSATKGGGNQPQHF.